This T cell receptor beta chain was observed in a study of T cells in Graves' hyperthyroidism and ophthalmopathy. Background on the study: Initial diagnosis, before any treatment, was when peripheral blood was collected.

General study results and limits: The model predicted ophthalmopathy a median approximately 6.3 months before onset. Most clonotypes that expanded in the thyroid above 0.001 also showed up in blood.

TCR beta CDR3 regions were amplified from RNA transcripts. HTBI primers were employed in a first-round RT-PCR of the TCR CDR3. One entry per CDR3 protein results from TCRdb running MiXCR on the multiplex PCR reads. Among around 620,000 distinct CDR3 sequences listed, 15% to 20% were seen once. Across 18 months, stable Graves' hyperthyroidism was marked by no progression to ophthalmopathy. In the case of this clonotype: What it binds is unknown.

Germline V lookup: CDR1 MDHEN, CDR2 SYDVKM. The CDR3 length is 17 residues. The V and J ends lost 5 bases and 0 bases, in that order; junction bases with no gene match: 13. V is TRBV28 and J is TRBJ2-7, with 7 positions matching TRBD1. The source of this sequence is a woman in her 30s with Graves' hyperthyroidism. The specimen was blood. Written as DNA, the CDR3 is TGTGCCAGCAGTGCCGGGACAGCCTATCTGAACTCCTACGAGCAGTACTTC. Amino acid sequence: CASSAGTAYLNSYEQYF.